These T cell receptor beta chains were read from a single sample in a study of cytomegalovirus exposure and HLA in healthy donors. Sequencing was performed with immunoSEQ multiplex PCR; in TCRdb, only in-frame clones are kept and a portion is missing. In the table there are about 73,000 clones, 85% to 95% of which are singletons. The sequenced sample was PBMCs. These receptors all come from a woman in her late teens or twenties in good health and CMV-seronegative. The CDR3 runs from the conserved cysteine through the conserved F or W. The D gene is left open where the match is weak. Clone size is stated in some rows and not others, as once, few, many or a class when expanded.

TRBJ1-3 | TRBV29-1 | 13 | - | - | CSVESGSGNTIYF | TGCAGCGTTGAATCGGGATCTGGAAACACCATATATTTT
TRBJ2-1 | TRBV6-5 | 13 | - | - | CASMTGPYNEQFF | TGTGCCAGCATGACAGGTCCCTACAATGAGCAGTTCTTC
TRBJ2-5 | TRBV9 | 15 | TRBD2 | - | CASSPRGGIQETQYF | TGTGCCAGCAGCCCTCGGGGGGGGATCCAAGAGACCCAGTACTTC
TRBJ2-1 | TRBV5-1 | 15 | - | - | CASSPDVNSGNEQFF | TGCGCCAGCAGCCCGGACGTCAACTCGGGGAATGAGCAGTTCTTC
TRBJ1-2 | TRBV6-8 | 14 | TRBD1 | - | CASRLYQGVYGYTF | TGTGCCAGCAGGCTCTACCAGGGGGTCTATGGCTACACCTTC
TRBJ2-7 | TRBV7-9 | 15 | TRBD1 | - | CASSSRAGGMNEQYF | TGTGCCAGCAGCTCTAGGGCAGGGGGTATGAACGAGCAGTACTTC
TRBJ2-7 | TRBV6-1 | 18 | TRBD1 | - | CASSEAMGQGVEAYEQYF | TGTGCCAGCAGTGAAGCCATGGGACAGGGAGTGGAAGCCTACGAGCAGTACTTC
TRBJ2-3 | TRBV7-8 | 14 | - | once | CASSLAESTDTQYF | TGTGCCAGCAGCTTAGCGGAGAGCACAGATACGCAGTATTTT
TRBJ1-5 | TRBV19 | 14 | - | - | CASKGRAGFQPQHF | TGTGCCAGCAAGGGCCGGGCGGGGTTCCAGCCCCAGCATTTT
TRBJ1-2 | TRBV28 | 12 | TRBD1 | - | CASSPTGDGYTF | TGTGCCAGCAGTCCGACAGGGGATGGCTACACCTTC
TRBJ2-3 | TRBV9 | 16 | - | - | CASSPPVGGSVDTQYF | TGTGCCAGCAGCCCCCCCGTTGGGGGGTCTGTAGATACGCAGTATTTT
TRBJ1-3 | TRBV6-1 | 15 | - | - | CASSGTRRTGNTIYF | TGTGCCAGCAGTGGAACGAGGAGGACTGGAAACACCATATATTTT
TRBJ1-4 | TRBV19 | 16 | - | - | CACGFGKGHDNEKLFF | TGTGCCTGTGGCTTCGGTAAGGGGCATGATAATGAAAAACTGTTTTTT
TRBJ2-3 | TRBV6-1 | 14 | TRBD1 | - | CATAGDRATDTQYF | TGTGCCACCGCCGGGGACAGGGCCACAGATACGCAGTATTTT
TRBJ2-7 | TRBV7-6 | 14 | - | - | CASSLAEGSYEQYF | TGTGCCAGCAGCTTAGCAGAGGGATCCTACGAGCAGTACTTC
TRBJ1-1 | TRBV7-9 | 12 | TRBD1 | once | CASSSPGGEAFF | TGTGCCAGCAGCTCACCAGGGGGGGAAGCTTTCTTT
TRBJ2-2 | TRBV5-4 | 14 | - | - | CASSVTGPPGELFF | TGTGCCAGCAGCGTGACAGGCCCCCCCGGGGAGCTGTTTTTT
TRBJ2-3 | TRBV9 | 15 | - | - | CASSAQILNTDTQYF | TGTGCCAGCAGCGCACAGATATTAAACACAGATACGCAGTATTTT
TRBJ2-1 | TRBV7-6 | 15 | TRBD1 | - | CASSLEENRGNEQFF | TGTGCCAGCAGCTTAGAGGAAAACAGGGGAAATGAGCAGTTCTTC
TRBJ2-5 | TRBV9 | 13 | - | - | CASSVLEGKTQYF | TGTGCCAGCAGCGTACTTGAGGGAAAGACCCAGTACTTC
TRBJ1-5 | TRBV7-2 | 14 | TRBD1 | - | CASSQGQGGQPQHF | TGTGCCAGCAGCCAGGGACAGGGAGGTCAGCCCCAGCATTTT
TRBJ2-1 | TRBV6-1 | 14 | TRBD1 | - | CASRRTGLGNEQFF | TGTGCCAGCAGGAGGACAGGGCTAGGCAATGAGCAGTTCTTC
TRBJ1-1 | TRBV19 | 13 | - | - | CASRSRGNTEAFF | TGTGCCAGTAGGTCCAGGGGCAACACTGAAGCTTTCTTT
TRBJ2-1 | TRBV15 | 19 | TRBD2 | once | CATSRDLAGGPSSYNEQFF | TGTGCCACCAGCAGAGATCTAGCGGGAGGGCCGAGCTCCTACAATGAGCAGTTCTTC